A selection of T cell receptor beta chains follows, all from one sample in a study of blood T cell repertoires in COVID-19. Profiling relied on immunoSEQ multiplex PCR, and the TCRdb table lists in-frame clones only, not all of them. The sample contains about 200,000 clones, about four fifths of which appear only once. The sequenced sample consisted of peripheral blood. The receptors were sampled from an older woman with COVID-19, enrolled during active disease. Each CDR3 is given with its conserved first and last residue. D genes are given only for firm matches. Clone size is not always given. Where it is, it says once, few, many or a class for expanded clones.

CDR3 DNA: TGCGCCAGCAGCTTGGCCTGGGGCCCCACAGATACGCAGTATTTT; CDR3 protein: CASSLAWGPTDTQYF; clone size: -; D gene: -; J gene: TRBJ2-3; V gene: TRBV5-1
CDR3 DNA: TGTGCCAGCGGGCCACGGGACAGGGGGGTCTCTGGGGCCAACGTCCTGACTTTC; CDR3 protein: CASGPRDRGVSGANVLTF; clone size: -; D gene: TRBD1; J gene: TRBJ2-6; V gene: TRBV7-6
CDR3 DNA: TGTGCCAGCAGGGCCCGAGGGGGTAAGGGATGGGCGAACACCGGGGAGCTGTTTTTT; CDR3 protein: CASRARGGKGWANTGELFF; clone size: once; D gene: -; J gene: TRBJ2-2; V gene: TRBV2
CDR3 DNA: TGTGCCAGCAGCTTAGGCAGGGGGACCGGTAACAATGAGCAGTTCTTC; CDR3 protein: CASSLGRGTGNNEQFF; clone size: few; D gene: TRBD1; J gene: TRBJ2-1; V gene: TRBV7-9
CDR3 DNA: TGTGCCAGCAGCTTGGGACCAGGGTTGGTTAGTGAAAAACTGTTTTTT; CDR3 protein: CASSLGPGLVSEKLFF; clone size: few; D gene: -; J gene: TRBJ1-4; V gene: TRBV5-4
CDR3 DNA: TGTGCCAGCAGCTTAGCCGAACCGGGGGAGCAGTACTTC; CDR3 protein: CASSLAEPGEQYF; clone size: few; D gene: -; J gene: TRBJ2-7; V gene: TRBV7-9
CDR3 DNA: TGTGCCAGCTCACCGACCGTTTGGATAGGACAGGGGGCGCCCCATGGCTACACCTTC; CDR3 protein: CASSPTVWIGQGAPHGYTF; clone size: -; D gene: TRBD1; J gene: TRBJ1-2; V gene: TRBV18
CDR3 DNA: TGTGCCAGCAGTCCTGGGGGGGGCCATTTATTC; CDR3 protein: CASSPGGGHLF; clone size: -; D gene: -; J gene: TRBJ2-7; V gene: TRBV6-6
CDR3 DNA: TGTGCCAGCAGTTACTTAGAGCGTCAGCCCCAGCATTTT; CDR3 protein: CASSYLERQPQHF; clone size: once; D gene: -; J gene: TRBJ1-5; V gene: TRBV6-2/TRBV6-3
CDR3 DNA: TGTGCCAGCAGCTTAACAGGGACCTACGAGCAGTACTTC; CDR3 protein: CASSLTGTYEQYF; clone size: -; D gene: -; J gene: TRBJ2-7; V gene: TRBV7-8
CDR3 DNA: TGTGCCAGCTCACCAGGGCCGGCTGACTATGGCTACACCTTC; CDR3 protein: CASSPGPADYGYTF; clone size: -; D gene: -; J gene: TRBJ1-2; V gene: TRBV18
CDR3 DNA: TGTGCCAGCAGTTACGGAACAGGGAGGAACACCGGGGAGCTGTTTTTT; CDR3 protein: CASSYGTGRNTGELFF; clone size: -; D gene: -; J gene: TRBJ2-2; V gene: TRBV6-6
CDR3 DNA: TGCGCCAGCAGATTTGGGACAGGGGGTGACTATGGCTACACCTTC; CDR3 protein: CASRFGTGGDYGYTF; clone size: -; D gene: TRBD1; J gene: TRBJ1-2; V gene: TRBV5-1
CDR3 DNA: TGTGCCAGCAGGGTGGACAGGGAGGGCACTGAAGCTTTCTTT; CDR3 protein: CASRVDREGTEAFF; clone size: once; D gene: TRBD1; J gene: TRBJ1-1; V gene: TRBV6-5
CDR3 DNA: TGTGCCAGCAGCTTACAGGGGGTTGGCTCTGGAAACACCATATATTTT; CDR3 protein: CASSLQGVGSGNTIYF; clone size: -; D gene: TRBD1; J gene: TRBJ1-3; V gene: TRBV28
CDR3 DNA: TGTGCCAGCAGCCCCAACAGGGGTTGGGAGCAGTACTTC; CDR3 protein: CASSPNRGWEQYF; clone size: once; D gene: TRBD1; J gene: TRBJ2-7; V gene: TRBV5-6
CDR3 DNA: TGTGCCAGCAGCTGGACCCGTGGACGGGAATATAACTATGGCTACACCTTC; CDR3 protein: CASSWTRGREYNYGYTF; clone size: -; D gene: -; J gene: TRBJ1-2; V gene: TRBV13
CDR3 DNA: TGTGCCAGCAGTTACTCGATTGACAGCTATAATTCACCCCTCCACTTT; CDR3 protein: CASSYSIDSYNSPLHF; clone size: -; D gene: -; J gene: TRBJ1-6; V gene: TRBV6-5
CDR3 DNA: TGCGCCAGCAGCCCTGGACTAGCGGGAGTCAACTCTGGGGCCAACGTCCTGACTTTC; CDR3 protein: CASSPGLAGVNSGANVLTF; clone size: -; D gene: TRBD2; J gene: TRBJ2-6; V gene: TRBV5-1
CDR3 DNA: TGCGCCAGCAGCTTACCCCTTGGAGGGGGCTCTAGCACAGATACGCAGTATTTT; CDR3 protein: CASSLPLGGGSSTDTQYF; clone size: -; D gene: -; J gene: TRBJ2-3; V gene: TRBV5-1
CDR3 DNA: TGTGCCAGTAGGCCTCGACTAGCGGGGGCCACAGATACGCAGTATTTT; CDR3 protein: CASRPRLAGATDTQYF; clone size: -; D gene: TRBD2; J gene: TRBJ2-3; V gene: TRBV19
CDR3 DNA: TGTGCCATCACCCGGGACAGGGCTTCACCCCTCCACTTT; CDR3 protein: CAITRDRASPLHF; clone size: -; D gene: TRBD1; J gene: TRBJ1-6; V gene: TRBV10-3
CDR3 DNA: TGTGCCAGCAGCCCACGCAGGGGGCTGGATGAAAAACTGTTTTTT; CDR3 protein: CASSPRRGLDEKLFF; clone size: -; D gene: TRBD1; J gene: TRBJ1-4; V gene: TRBV7-2
CDR3 DNA: TGCAGTGCTAGTGACGGAATAGCTGCCAATGAGCAGTTCTTC; CDR3 protein: CSASDGIAANEQFF; clone size: -; D gene: -; J gene: TRBJ2-1; V gene: TRBV20-1
CDR3 DNA: TGTGCCAGCAGCCGCCGCGGGGGGGTGTACAATGAGCAGTTCTTC; CDR3 protein: CASSRRGGVYNEQFF; clone size: -; D gene: TRBD2; J gene: TRBJ2-1; V gene: TRBV3-1/TRBV3-2
CDR3 DNA: TGTGCCAGCAGCACTCGGGCGAGCGGGTACTACAATGAGCAGTTCTTC; CDR3 protein: CASSTRASGYYNEQFF; clone size: -; D gene: -; J gene: TRBJ2-1; V gene: TRBV7-2
CDR3 DNA: TGTGCCAGCAGTCACCCCCGACAGGGCACGAACACTGAAGCTTTCTTT; CDR3 protein: CASSHPRQGTNTEAFF; clone size: -; D gene: TRBD1; J gene: TRBJ1-1; V gene: TRBV9
CDR3 DNA: TGTGCCAGCTCACCGGGACAAGGGGGTCAGCCCCAGCATTTT; CDR3 protein: CASSPGQGGQPQHF; clone size: -; D gene: -; J gene: TRBJ1-5; V gene: TRBV18
CDR3 DNA: TGTGCCAGTAGTATCGGGACAGGGAACACAGATACGCAGTATTTT; CDR3 protein: CASSIGTGNTDTQYF; clone size: few; D gene: TRBD1; J gene: TRBJ2-3; V gene: TRBV19
CDR3 DNA: TGTGCCAGCAGCCAAGCACAGGGGGCTTTGGAAAAACTGTTTTTT; CDR3 protein: CASSQAQGALEKLFF; clone size: -; D gene: TRBD1; J gene: TRBJ1-4; V gene: TRBV3-1/TRBV3-2
CDR3 DNA: TGTGCCATCAGTGGGGGACAGGGGCCTAGGGATGAGCAGTTCTTC; CDR3 protein: CAISGGQGPRDEQFF; clone size: -; D gene: TRBD1; J gene: TRBJ2-1; V gene: TRBV10-3
CDR3 DNA: TGCGCCAGCAGCCAAGATTATCGCGATCCGGAACGGCGGGATTCACCCCTCCACTTT; CDR3 protein: CASSQDYRDPERRDSPLHF; clone size: -; D gene: -; J gene: TRBJ1-6; V gene: TRBV4-3
CDR3 DNA: TGTGCCATCAGTGACCCCGGGCGGGGGGGAAGTGGCTACACCTTC; CDR3 protein: CAISDPGRGGSGYTF; clone size: -; D gene: -; J gene: TRBJ1-2; V gene: TRBV10-3
CDR3 DNA: TGCGCCAGCAGCCAAGACACAGGGGGCTCCTATAATTCACCCCTCCACTTT; CDR3 protein: CASSQDTGGSYNSPLHF; clone size: -; D gene: TRBD1; J gene: TRBJ1-6; V gene: TRBV4-3
CDR3 DNA: TGCGCCTCAGCAGAAGCGGGAGGGGTAGAGACCCAGTACTTC; CDR3 protein: CASAEAGGVETQYF; clone size: -; D gene: TRBD2; J gene: TRBJ2-5; V gene: TRBV5-1
CDR3 DNA: TGTGCCAGCAGTGGGGGACAGACTAACTATGGCTACACCTTC; CDR3 protein: CASSGGQTNYGYTF; clone size: -; D gene: TRBD1; J gene: TRBJ1-2; V gene: TRBV3-1/TRBV3-2
CDR3 DNA: TGTGCCAGCAGCCAAGCAGGCGTGGAGACCCAGTACTTC; CDR3 protein: CASSQAGVETQYF; clone size: -; D gene: -; J gene: TRBJ2-5; V gene: TRBV3-1/TRBV3-2
CDR3 DNA: TGTGCCAGCAGCTTAGGGCAGGGGGCGGCTGGCTACACCTTC; CDR3 protein: CASSLGQGAAGYTF; clone size: -; D gene: TRBD1; J gene: TRBJ1-2; V gene: TRBV11-2
CDR3 DNA: TGTGCCAGTAGTATAGGCCCAGCGGGGGGGGCCGGGGAGCTGTTTTTT; CDR3 protein: CASSIGPAGGAGELFF; clone size: -; D gene: TRBD2; J gene: TRBJ2-2; V gene: TRBV19
CDR3 DNA: TGTGCCAGCAGTTCGACAGCTATGAACACTGAAGCTTTCTTT; CDR3 protein: CASSSTAMNTEAFF; clone size: many; D gene: -; J gene: TRBJ1-1; V gene: TRBV27
CDR3 DNA: TGTGCCAGTAACTACAGGGGGCTAAACACTGAAGCTTTCTTT; CDR3 protein: CASNYRGLNTEAFF; clone size: -; D gene: TRBD1; J gene: TRBJ1-1; V gene: TRBV19
CDR3 DNA: TGTGCCACCAGTGACCGAGGACAGGGTGGCTATGGCTACACCTTC; CDR3 protein: CATSDRGQGGYGYTF; clone size: -; D gene: TRBD1; J gene: TRBJ1-2; V gene: TRBV24-1
CDR3 DNA: TGTGCCACCAGTTCGGGGCAGGGGGCGAATGAGCAGTTCTTC; CDR3 protein: CATSSGQGANEQFF; clone size: -; D gene: TRBD1; J gene: TRBJ2-1; V gene: TRBV24-1
CDR3 DNA: TGTGCCAGCACCTCTCCCAGGGGTTACACCTTC; CDR3 protein: CASTSPRGYTF; clone size: few; D gene: -; J gene: TRBJ1-2; V gene: TRBV28
CDR3 DNA: TGTGCCAGCAGTCCCCTCAATGAGCAGTTCTTC; CDR3 protein: CASSPLNEQFF; clone size: -; D gene: -; J gene: TRBJ2-1; V gene: TRBV28